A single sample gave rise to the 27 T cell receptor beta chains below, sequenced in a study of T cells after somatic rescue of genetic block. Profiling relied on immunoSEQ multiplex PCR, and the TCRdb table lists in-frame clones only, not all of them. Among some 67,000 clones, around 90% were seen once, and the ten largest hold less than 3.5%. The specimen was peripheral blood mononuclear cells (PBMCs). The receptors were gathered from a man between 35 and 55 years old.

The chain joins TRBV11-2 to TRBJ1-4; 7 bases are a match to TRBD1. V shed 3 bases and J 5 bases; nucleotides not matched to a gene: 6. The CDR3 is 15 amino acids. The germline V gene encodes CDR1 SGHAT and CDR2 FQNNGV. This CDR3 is CASSLSQQGNEKLFF. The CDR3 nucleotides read TGTGCCAGCAGCTTGAGCCAACAGGGGAATGAAAAACTGTTTTTT.

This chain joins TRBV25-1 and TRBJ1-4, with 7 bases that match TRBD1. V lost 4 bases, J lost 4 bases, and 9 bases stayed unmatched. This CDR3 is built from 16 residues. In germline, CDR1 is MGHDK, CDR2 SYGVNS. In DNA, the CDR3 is TGTGCCAGCAGTGTAGACAGGGCCAACGTTAATGAAAAACTGTTTTTT. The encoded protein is CASSVDRANVNEKLFF. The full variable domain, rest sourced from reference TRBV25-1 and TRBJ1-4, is EADIYQTPRYLVIGTGKKITLECSQTMGHDKMYWYQQDPGMELHLIHYSYGVNSTEKGDLSSESTVSRIRTEHFPLTLESARPSHTSQYLCASSVDRANVNEKLFFGSGTQLSVL.

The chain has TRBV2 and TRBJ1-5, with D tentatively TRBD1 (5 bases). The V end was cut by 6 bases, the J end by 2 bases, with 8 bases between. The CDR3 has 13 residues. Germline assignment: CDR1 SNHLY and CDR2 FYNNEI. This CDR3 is CASRPTGNQPQHF. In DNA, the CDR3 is TGTGCCAGCAGGCCGACAGGCAATCAGCCCCAGCATTTT.

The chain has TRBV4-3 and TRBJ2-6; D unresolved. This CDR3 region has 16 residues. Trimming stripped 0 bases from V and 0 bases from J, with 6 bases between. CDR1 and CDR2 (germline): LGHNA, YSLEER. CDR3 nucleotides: TGCGCCAGCAGCCAAGACTATCACTCTGGGGCCAACGTCCTGACTTTC. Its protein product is CASSQDYHSGANVLTF.

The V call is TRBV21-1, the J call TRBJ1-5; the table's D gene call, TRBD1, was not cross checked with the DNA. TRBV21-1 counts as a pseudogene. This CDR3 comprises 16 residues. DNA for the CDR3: TGTGCCAGAAGGGACAGGGGACGTCGCAGCAATCAGCCCCAGCATTTT. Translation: CARRDRGRRSNQPQHF.

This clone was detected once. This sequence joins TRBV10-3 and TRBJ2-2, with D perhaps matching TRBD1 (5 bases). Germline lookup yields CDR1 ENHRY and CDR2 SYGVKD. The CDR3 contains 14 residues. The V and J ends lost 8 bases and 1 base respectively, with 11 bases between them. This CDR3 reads CAIRGAENTGELFF. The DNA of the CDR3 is TGTGCCATCCGTGGGGCAGAGAACACCGGGGAGCTGTTTTTT.

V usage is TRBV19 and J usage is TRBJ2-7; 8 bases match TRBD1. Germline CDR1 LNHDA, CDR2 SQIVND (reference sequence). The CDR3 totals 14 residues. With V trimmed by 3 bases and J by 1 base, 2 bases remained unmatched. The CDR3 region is CASSITGGSYEQYF. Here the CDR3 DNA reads TGTGCCAGTAGTATCACAGGGGGATCCTACGAGCAGTACTTC.

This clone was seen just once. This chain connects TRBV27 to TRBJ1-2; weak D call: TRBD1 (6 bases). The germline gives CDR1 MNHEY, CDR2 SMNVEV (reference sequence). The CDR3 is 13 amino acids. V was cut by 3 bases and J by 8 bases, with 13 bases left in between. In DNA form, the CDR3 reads TGTGCCAGCAGTTTCCCCCAGGGGCGGGGCTACACCTTC. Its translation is CASSFPQGRGYTF.

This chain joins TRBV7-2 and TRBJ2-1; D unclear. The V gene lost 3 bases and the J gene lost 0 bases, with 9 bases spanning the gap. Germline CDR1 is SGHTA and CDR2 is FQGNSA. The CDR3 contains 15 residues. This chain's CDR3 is CASSLPFSSYNEQFF. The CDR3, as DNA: TGTGCCAGCAGCTTGCCCTTTAGCTCCTACAATGAGCAGTTCTTC.

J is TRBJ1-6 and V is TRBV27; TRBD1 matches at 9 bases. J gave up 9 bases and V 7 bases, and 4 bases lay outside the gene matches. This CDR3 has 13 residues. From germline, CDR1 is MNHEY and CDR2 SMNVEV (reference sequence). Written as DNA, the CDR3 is TGTGCCAGCACCTTGGACAGGGGTTCACCCCTCCACTTT. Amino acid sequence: CASTLDRGSPLHF.

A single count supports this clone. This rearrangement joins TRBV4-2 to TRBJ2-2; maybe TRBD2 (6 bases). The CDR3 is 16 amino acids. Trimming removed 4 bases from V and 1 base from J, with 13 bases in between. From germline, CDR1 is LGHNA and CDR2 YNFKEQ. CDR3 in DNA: TGTGCCAGCAGCCGCTTAATCGGGGGGAACACCGGGGAGCTGTTTTTT. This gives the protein CASSRLIGGNTGELFF.

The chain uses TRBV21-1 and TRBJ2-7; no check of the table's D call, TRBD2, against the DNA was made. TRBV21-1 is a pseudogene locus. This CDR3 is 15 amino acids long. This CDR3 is CASSKGRRSVFEQYF. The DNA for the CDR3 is TGTGCCAGCAGCAAAGGCCGGCGGTCAGTTTTCGAGCAGTACTTC.

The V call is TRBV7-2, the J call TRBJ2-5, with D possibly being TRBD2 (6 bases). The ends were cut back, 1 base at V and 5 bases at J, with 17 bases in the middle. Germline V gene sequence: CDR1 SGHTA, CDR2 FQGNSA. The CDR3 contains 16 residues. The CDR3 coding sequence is TGTGCCAGCAGCTTAGTTATTTGGAGGGCCGGTGAGACCCAGTACTTC. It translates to CASSLVIWRAGETQYF. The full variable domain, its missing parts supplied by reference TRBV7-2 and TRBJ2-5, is GAGVSQSPSNKVTEKGKDVELRCDPISGHTALYWYRQSLGQGLEFLIYFQGNSAPDKSGLPSDRFSAERTGGSVSTLTIQRTQQEDSAVYLCASSLVIWRAGETQYFGPGTRLLVL.

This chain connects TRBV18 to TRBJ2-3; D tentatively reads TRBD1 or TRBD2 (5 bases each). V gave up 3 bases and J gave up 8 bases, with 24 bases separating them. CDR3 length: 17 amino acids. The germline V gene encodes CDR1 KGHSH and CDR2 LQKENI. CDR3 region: CASSPLWDRQGRGTQYF. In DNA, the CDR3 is TGTGCCAGCTCACCCCTATGGGACCGGCAAGGTCGCGGTACGCAGTATTTT.

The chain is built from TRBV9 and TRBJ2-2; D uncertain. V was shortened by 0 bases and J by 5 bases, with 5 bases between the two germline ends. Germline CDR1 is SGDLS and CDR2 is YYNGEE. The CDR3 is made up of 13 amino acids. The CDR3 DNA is TGTGCCAGCAGCGTAGCGTCGACCGGGGAGCTGTTTTTT. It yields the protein CASSVASTGELFF. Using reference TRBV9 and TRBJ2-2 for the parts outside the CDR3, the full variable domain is DSGVTQTPKHLITATGQRVTLRCSPRSGDLSVYWYQQSLDQGLQFLIQYYNGEERAKGNILERFSAQQFPDLHSELNLSSLELGDSALYFCASSVASTGELFFGEGSRLTVL.

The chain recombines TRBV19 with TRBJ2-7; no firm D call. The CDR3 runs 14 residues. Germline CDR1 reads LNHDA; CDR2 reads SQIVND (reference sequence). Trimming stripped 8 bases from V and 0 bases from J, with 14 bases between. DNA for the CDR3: TGTGCCAGTCAGTTCAGCTCGGGCTCCTACGAGCAGTACTTC. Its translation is CASQFSSGSYEQYF.

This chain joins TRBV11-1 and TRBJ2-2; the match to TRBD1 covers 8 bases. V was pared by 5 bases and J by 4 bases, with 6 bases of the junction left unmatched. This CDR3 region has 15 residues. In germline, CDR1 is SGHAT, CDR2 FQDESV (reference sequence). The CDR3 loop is CASSTRTGSTGELFF. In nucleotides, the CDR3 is TGTGCCAGCAGCACCCGGACAGGGAGCACCGGGGAGCTGTTTTTT.

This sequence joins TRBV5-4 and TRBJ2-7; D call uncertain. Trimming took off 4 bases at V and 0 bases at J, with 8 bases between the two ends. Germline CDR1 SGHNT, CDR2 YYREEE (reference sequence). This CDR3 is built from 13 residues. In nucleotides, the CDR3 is TGTGCCAGCAGCCCGGATGACTCCTACGAGCAGTACTTC. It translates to CASSPDDSYEQYF.

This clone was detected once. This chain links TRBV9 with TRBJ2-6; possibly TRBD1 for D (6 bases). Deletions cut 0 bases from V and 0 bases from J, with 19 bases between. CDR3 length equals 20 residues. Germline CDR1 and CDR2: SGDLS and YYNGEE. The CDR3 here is CASSVGPSGESRSGANVLTF. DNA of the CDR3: TGTGCCAGCAGCGTAGGACCGTCAGGGGAATCCCGCTCTGGGGCCAACGTCCTGACTTTC.

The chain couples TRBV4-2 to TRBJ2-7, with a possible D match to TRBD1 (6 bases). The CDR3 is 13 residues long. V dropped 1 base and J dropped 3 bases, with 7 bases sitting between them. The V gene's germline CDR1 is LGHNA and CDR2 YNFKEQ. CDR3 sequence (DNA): TGTGCCAGCAGCCAAGTGGACAGCTACGAGCAGTACTTC. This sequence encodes CASSQVDSYEQYF.

CDR3 sequence: CASSVAGDNEQFF. CDR3 nucleotide sequence: TGCGCCAGCAGTGTAGCGGGGGACAATGAGCAGTTCTTC. The V gene is TRBV10-1, the J gene TRBJ2-1; 9 bases agree with TRBD2. Germline loops: CDR1 WNHNN, CDR2 SYGVQD (reference sequence). The CDR3 consists of 13 residues. Losses at the gene ends were 4 bases for V and 5 bases for J; bases not matched to a gene: 0.

The CDR3 is CASTRQGGNQETQYF. CDR3 DNA: TGTGCCAGCACCCGACAGGGTGGTAACCAAGAGACCCAGTACTTC. The V and J genes are TRBV27 and TRBJ2-5, with TRBD1 matching over 7 bases. There are 15 residues in the CDR3. V gave up 7 bases and J gave up 0 bases; unmatched junction bases: 8. CDR1 and CDR2 (germline): MNHEY, SMNVEV (reference sequence).

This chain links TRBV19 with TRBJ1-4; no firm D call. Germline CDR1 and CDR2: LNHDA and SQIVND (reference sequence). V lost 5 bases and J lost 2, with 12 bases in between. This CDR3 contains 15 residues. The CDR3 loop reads CASSFDLETNEKLFF. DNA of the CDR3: TGTGCCAGTAGTTTCGATCTGGAGACTAATGAAAAACTGTTTTTT. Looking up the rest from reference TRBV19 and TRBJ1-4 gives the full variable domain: DGGITQSPKYLFRKEGQNVTLSCEQNLNHDAMYWYRQDPGQGLRLIYYSQIVNDFQKGDIAEGYSVSREKKESFPLTVTSAQKNPTAFYLCASSFDLETNEKLFFGSGTQLSVL.

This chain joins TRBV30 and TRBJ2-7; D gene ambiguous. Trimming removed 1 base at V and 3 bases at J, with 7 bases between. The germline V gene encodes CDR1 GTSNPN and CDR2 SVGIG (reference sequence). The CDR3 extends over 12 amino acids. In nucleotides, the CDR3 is TGTGCCTGGAGTGCGTCTTTCTACGAGCAGTACTTC. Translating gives CAWSASFYEQYF.

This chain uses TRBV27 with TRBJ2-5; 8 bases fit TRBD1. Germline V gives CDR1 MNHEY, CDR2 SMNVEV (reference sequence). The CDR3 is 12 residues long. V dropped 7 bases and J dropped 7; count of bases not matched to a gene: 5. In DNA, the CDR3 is TGTGCCAGCACGACAGGGGATCGGACCCAGTACTTC. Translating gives CASTTGDRTQYF.

CDR3 sequence (DNA): TGTGCCTGGAACCTACAGGGTAGTCTGTACTTC. Translation: CAWNLQGSLYF. J is TRBJ2-4 and V is TRBV30; possible D gene TRBD1, 6 bases. The CDR3 length is 11 residues. V gave up 4 bases and J gave up 15 bases, with 16 bases separating them. CDR1 is GTSNPN and CDR2 is SVGIG in the germline V gene (reference sequence).

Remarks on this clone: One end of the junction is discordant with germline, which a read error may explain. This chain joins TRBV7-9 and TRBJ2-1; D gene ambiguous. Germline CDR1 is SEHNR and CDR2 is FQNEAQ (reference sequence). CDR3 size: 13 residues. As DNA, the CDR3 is TGTGCCAGCAGCTCCACTAATTACAATGGGCAGTTCTTC. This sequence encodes CASSSTNYNGQFF.